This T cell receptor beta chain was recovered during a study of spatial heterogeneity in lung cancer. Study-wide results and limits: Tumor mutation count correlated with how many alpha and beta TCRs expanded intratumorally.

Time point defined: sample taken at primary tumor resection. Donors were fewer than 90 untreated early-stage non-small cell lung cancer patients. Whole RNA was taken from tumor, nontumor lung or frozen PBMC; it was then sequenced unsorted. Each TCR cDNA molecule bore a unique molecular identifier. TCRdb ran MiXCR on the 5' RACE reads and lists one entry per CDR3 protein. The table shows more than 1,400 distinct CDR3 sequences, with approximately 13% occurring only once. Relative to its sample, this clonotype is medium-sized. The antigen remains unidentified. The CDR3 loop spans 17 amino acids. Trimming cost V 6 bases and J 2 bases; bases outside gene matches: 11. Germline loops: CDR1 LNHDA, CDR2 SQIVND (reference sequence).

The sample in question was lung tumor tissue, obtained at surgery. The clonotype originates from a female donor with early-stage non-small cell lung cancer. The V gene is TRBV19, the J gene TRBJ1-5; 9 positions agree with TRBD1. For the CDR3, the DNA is TGTGCCAGTAGCCCCCGGACAGGGGTAGTGGGCAATCAGCCCCAGCATTTT. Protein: CASSPRTGVVGNQPQHF.